One and the same sample provided the 6 T cell receptor beta chains below, sequenced in a study of T-cell memory formation after mild COVID-19. TCRdb reanalysed the 5' RACE reads using MiXCR and keeps one entry per CDR3 protein. The table has approximately 180,000 distinct CDR3 sequences, under 20% seen once. Sequences were obtained from PBMCs or a T cell subset sorted from them (not recorded which). The receptors originated from an adult woman who had mild COVID-19 (a few samples of this study predate the infection). Cell type and time point are not known.

This clonotype has just a few counts. The chain is built from TRBV10-3 and TRBJ2-7; D gene uncertain. Germline-derived CDR1 and CDR2 are ENHRY and SYGVKD. The CDR3 contains 13 residues. Trimming shortened V by 3 bases and J by 7 bases, and 13 bases separated the two germline ends. The CDR3 region has the DNA TGTGCCATCAGTGATCTGCTTTCTGGAGAGCAGTACTTC. This encodes CAISDLLSGEQYF.

Ten or more counts support this clonotype. The J gene is TRBJ2-5, the V gene TRBV24-1; no definite D call. The CDR3 spans 15 residues. Germline V gene lookup returns CDR1 KGHDR and CDR2 SFDVKD. Trimming stripped 4 bases from V and 5 bases from J, with 16 bases between. The CDR3 sequence is CATSDAGLAGETQYF. CDR3 nucleotide sequence: TGTGCCACCAGTGACGCCGGTCTGGCCGGGGAGACCCAGTACTTC.

In its sample, this clonotype was seen a few times. V usage is TRBV27 and J usage is TRBJ2-3; tentatively, D is TRBD2 (5 bases). CDR3 size: 15 residues. Deletions cut 6 bases from V and 0 bases from J, with 13 bases between. From germline, CDR1 is MNHEY and CDR2 SMNVEV (reference sequence). The CDR3 DNA is TGTGCCAGCAGCACCTACGGGGTTAGCACAGATACGCAGTATTTT. Translated, it gives CASSTYGVSTDTQYF.

This clonotype has only a few counts. The chain recombines TRBV4-3 with TRBJ2-3, with TRBD1 identical over 7 bases. V lost 1 base and J lost 5; bases outside the gene matches: 9. This CDR3 contains 16 residues. CDR1 is LGHNA and CDR2 is YSLEER in the germline V gene. The DNA for the CDR3 is TGCGCCAGCAGCCAAGCCGCGACAGGGCTTCTAGATACGCAGTATTTT. Translated, it gives CASSQAATGLLDTQYF.

This clonotype was detected a few times. The chain combines TRBV10-3 with TRBJ2-7; D gene uncertain. Per the germline V gene, CDR1 is ENHRY and CDR2 is SYGVKD. CDR3 length equals 13 residues. Trimming left V 4 bases short and J 2 bases short, with 9 bases between. CDR3 sequence (DNA): TGTGCCATCAGTGTGAGGAGAGCCTACGAGCAGTACTTC. It translates to CAISVRRAYEQYF.

The rearrangement joins TRBV5-1 to TRBJ1-4; D unresolved. The CDR3 is 15 residues long. Germline V gene lookup returns CDR1 SGHRS and CDR2 YFSETQ. Deletions cut 0 bases from V and 0 bases from J, with 6 bases between. The chain's CDR3 is CASSLEHATNEKLFF. The CDR3 nucleotides are TGCGCCAGCAGCTTGGAGCATGCAACTAATGAAAAACTGTTTTTT.